This T cell receptor beta chain was captured in a study of CD8 T cells in ankylosing spondylitis. Findings and limits, study-wide: Disease-associated clones were reportedly significantly overrepresented in matched ankylosing spondylitis synovial fluid. The disease-linked clones had a CD8+ phenotype and low blood frequencies. For ankylosing spondylitis blood, a TCR beta motif of roughly 8 highly homologous variants appeared characteristic.

Of note for this clonotype: Its antigen is not identified.

Using quantitative 5'-RACE with molecular barcodes, the authors made TCR beta libraries. TCRdb re-called the 5' RACE reads through MiXCR, storing one row per CDR3 protein. Among 90,000 to 120,000 distinct CDR3 sequences listed, 24% were seen once. This TCR was sampled from a male donor with ankylosing spondylitis. Sequencing was done on a sample of synovial fluid, either unsorted or a sorted T cell fraction (not recorded which).

The CDR3 is CSYQEVEETQYF. The CDR3 bases are TGCAGTTATCAAGAGGTGGAGGAGACCCAGTACTTC. The chain couples TRBV20-1 to TRBJ2-5, with no clear D. Germline V gene sequence: CDR1 DFQATT, CDR2 SNEGSKA (reference sequence). V lost 8 bases and J 5 bases, leaving 15 bases between the germline ends. This CDR3 is 12 amino acids long.